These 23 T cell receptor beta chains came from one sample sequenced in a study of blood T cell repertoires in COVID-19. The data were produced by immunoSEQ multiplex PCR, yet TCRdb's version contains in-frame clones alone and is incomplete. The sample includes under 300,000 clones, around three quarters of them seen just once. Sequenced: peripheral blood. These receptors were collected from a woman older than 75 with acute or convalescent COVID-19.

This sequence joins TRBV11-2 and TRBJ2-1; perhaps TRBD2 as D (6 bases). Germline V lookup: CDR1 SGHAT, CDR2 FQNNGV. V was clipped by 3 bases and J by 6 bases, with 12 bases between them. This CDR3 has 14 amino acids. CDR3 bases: TGTGCCAGCAGCTTGGGGACTGGCTTCAATGAGCAGTTCTTC. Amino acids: CASSLGTGFNEQFF.

In nucleotides, the CDR3 is TGTGCCAGCAGCCAAGGTAGCGGGAGAGGAGAATACACCTACAATGAGCAGTTCTTC. Translated: CASSQGSGRGEYTYNEQFF. The chain recombines TRBV4-2 with TRBJ2-1; the match to TRBD2 covers 9 bases. The V and J ends lost 1 base and 2 bases, in that order; junction bases with no gene match: 12. Germline V gives CDR1 LGHNA, CDR2 YNFKEQ. The CDR3 is 19 residues long.

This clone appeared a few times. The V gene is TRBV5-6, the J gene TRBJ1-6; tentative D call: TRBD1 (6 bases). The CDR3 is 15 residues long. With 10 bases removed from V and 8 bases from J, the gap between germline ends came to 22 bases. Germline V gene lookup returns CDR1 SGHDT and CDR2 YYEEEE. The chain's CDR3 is CASNLGTGHHSPLHF. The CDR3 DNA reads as TGTGCCTCCAATCTGGGAACAGGGCATCATTCACCCCTCCACTTT.

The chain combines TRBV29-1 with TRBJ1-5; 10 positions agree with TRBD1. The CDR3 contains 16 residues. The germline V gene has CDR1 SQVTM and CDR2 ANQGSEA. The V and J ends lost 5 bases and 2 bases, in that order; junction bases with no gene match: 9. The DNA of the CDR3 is TGCAGCGTTATCATAGGGACAGGGGCTGGCAATCAGCCCCAGCATTTT. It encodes CSVIIGTGAGNQPQHF.

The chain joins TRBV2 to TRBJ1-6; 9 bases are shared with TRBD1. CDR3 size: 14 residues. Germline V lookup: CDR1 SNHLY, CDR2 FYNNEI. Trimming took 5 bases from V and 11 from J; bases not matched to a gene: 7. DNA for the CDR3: TGTGCCAGCAGTCCGGACAGGGGAAGGCCACCCCTCCACTTT. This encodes CASSPDRGRPPLHF.

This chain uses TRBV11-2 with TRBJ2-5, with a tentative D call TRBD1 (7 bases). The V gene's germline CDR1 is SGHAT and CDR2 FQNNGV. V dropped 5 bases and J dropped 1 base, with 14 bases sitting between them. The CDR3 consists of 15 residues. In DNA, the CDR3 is TGTGCCAGCAGCGCGGGACAGACCTTCCAAGAGACCCAGTACTTC. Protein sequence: CASSAGQTFQETQYF.

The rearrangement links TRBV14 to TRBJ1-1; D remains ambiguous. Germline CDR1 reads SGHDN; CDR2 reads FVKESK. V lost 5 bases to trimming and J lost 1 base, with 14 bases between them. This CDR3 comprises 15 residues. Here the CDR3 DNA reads TGTGCCAGCAGCTCCGCGGGGAATTCGAACACTGAAGCTTTCTTT. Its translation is CASSSAGNSNTEAFF.

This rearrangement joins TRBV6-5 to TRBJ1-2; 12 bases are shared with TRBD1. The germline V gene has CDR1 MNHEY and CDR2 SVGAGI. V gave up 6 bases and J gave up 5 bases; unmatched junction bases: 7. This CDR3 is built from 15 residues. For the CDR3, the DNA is TGTGCCAGCAGACCGGGACAGGGGGCAGGGTATGGCTACACCTTC. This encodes CASRPGQGAGYGYTF.

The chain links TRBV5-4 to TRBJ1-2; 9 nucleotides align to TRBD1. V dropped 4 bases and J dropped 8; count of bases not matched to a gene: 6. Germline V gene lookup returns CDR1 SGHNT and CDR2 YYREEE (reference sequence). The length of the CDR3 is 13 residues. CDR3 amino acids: CASSIQGAPGYTF. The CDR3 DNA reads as TGTGCCAGCAGCATACAGGGGGCGCCGGGCTACACCTTC.

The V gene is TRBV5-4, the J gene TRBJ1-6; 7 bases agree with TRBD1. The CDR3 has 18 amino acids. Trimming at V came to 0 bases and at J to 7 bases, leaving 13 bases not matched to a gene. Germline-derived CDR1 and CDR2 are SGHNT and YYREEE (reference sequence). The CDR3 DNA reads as TGTGCCAGCAGCTTGGACTCCAGGACAGGAAGGTTCAATTCACCCCTCCACTTT. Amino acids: CASSLDSRTGRFNSPLHF.

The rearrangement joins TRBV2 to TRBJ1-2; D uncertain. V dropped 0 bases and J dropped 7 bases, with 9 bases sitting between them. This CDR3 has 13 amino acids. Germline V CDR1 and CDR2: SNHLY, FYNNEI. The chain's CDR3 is CASSEARGFGYTF. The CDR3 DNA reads TGTGCCAGCAGTGAAGCTCGAGGTTTTGGCTACACCTTC. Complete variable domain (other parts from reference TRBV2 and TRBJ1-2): EPEVTQTPSHQVTQMGQEVILRCVPISNHLYFYWYRQILGQKVEFLVSFYNNEISEKSEIFDDQFSVERPDGSNFTLKIRSTKLEDSAMYFCASSEARGFGYTFGSGTRLTVV.

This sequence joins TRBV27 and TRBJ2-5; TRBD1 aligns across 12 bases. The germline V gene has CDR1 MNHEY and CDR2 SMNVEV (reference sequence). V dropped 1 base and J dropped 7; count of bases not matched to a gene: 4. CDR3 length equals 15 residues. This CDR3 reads CASSLWGTGGSTQYF. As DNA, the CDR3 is TGTGCCAGCAGTTTATGGGGGACAGGGGGCTCGACCCAGTACTTC.

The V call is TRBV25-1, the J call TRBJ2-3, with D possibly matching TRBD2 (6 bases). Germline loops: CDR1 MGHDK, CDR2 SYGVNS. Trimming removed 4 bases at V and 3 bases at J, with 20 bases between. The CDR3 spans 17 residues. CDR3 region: CASSAQVLAIATDTQYF. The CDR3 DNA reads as TGTGCCAGCAGTGCCCAGGTTCTAGCGATTGCGACAGATACGCAGTATTTT.

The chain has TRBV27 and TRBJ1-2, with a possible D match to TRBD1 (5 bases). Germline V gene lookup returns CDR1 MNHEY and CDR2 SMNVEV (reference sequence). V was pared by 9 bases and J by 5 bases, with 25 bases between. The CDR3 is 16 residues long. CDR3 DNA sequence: TGTGCCAGAATATATCCGGGGGGGGATAAATATTATGGCTACACCTTC. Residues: CARIYPGGDKYYGYTF.

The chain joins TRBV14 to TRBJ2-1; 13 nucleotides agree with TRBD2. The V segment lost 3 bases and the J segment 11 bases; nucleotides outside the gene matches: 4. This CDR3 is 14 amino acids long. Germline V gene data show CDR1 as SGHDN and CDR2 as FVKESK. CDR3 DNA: TGTGCCAGCAGCCAGGGACTAGCGGGAATAAAGCAGTTCTTC. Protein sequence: CASSQGLAGIKQFF.

CDR3: CASSTTGVDQPQHF. DNA of the CDR3: TGTGCCAGCAGTACGACAGGGGTTGATCAGCCCCAGCATTTT. The chain employs TRBV6-5 and TRBJ1-5; 8 bases align to TRBD1. The CDR3 totals 14 residues. V lost 5 bases, J lost 5 bases, and 5 bases stayed unmatched. Germline CDR1 is MNHEY and CDR2 is SVGAGI.

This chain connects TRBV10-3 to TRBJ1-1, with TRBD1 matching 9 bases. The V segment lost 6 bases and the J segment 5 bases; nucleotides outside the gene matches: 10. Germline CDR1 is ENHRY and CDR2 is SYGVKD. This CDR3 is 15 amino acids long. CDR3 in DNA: TGTGCCATCAGCCTCACCGGGACAGGGACAACTGAAGCTTTCTTT. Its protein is CAISLTGTGTTEAFF.

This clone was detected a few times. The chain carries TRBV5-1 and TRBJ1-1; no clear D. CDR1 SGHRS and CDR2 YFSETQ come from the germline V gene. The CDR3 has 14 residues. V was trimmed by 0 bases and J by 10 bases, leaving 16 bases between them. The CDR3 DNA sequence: TGCGCCAGCAGCTTGGCCAGCGGCGGGGAAGGAGCTTTCTTT. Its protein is CASSLASGGEGAFF.

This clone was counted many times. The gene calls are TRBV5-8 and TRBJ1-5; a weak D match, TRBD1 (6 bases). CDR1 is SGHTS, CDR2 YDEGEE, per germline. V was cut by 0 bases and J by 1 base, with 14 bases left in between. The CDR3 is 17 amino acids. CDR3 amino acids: CASSLGTAQGSNQPQHF. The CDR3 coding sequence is TGTGCCAGCAGCTTGGGGACAGCTCAGGGGAGCAATCAGCCCCAGCATTTT.

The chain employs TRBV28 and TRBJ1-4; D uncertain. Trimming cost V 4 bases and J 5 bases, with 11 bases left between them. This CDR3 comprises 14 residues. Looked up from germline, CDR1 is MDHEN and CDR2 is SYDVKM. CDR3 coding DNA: TGTGCCAGCAGTTCGGGATCCTTCAATGAAAAACTGTTTTTT. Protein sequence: CASSSGSFNEKLFF.

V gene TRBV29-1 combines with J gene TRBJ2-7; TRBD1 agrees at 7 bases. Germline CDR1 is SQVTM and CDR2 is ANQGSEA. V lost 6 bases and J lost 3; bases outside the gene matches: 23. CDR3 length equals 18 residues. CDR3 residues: CSVPKGQLPEWGGYEQYF. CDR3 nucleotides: TGCAGCGTCCCCAAGGGACAGCTGCCGGAATGGGGCGGCTACGAGCAGTACTTC.

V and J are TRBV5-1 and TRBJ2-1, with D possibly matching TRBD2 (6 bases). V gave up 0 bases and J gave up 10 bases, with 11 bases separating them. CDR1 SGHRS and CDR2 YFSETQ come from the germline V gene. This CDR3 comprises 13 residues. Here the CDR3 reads CASSLGLASEQFF. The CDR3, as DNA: TGCGCCAGCAGCTTGGGTCTAGCGAGCGAGCAGTTCTTC.

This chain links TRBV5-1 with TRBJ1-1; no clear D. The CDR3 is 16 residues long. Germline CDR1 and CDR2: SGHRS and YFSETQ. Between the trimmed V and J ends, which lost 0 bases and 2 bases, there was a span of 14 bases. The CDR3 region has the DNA TGCGCCAGCAGCTTGGGAGGAAGCCAGATCAACACTGAAGCTTTCTTT. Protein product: CASSLGGSQINTEAFF. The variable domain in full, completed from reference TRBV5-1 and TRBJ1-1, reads KAGVTQTPRYLIKTRGQQVTLSCSPISGHRSVSWYQQTPGQGLQFLFEYFSETQRNKGNFPGRFSGRQFSNSRSEMNVSTLELGDSALYLCASSLGGSQINTEAFFGQGTRLTVV.